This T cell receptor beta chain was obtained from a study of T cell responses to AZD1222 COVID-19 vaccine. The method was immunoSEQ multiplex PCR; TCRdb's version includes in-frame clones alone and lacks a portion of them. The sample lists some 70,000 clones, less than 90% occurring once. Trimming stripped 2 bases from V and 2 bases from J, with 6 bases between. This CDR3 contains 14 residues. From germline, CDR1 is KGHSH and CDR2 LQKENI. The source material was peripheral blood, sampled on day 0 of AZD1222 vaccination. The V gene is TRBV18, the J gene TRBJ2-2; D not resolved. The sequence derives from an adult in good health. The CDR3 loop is CASSPGQNTGELFF. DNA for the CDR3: TGTGCCAGCTCACCAGGGCAAAACACCGGGGAGCTGTTTTTT. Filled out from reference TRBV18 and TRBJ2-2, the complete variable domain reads NAGVMQNPRHLVRRRGQEARLRCSPMKGHSHVYWYRQLPEEGLKFMVYLQKENIIDESGMPKERFSAEFPKEGPSILRIQQVVRGDSAAYFCASSPGQNTGELFFGEGSRLTVL.